Included here is one T cell receptor (beta chain) sequence, with context. This clonotype was seen only a few times. The antigen it binds to is not known. Base qualities are not at hand, and no much larger clone is one base apart. The instrument given in TCRdb is Illumina NovaSeq 6000. TCRalpha and TCRbeta cDNA libraries were built by 5'RACE with constant-segment primers, adding sample barcodes and unique molecular identifiers. Trizol reagent was used to extract RNA from every sample. Amplification of the libraries took two PCR steps, and the second step added a second sample barcode plus Illumina TruSeq adapters. Sequencing of libraries was performed on an Illumina NovaSeq with 2 x 150 bp paired-end reads. Per the original workflow: The reads were demultiplexed and collapsed into UMI-guided consensus sequences using migec v1.2.7. Using mixcr v2.1.11, UMI consensuses were aligned to TRA and TRB V and J templates and then assembled into clonotypes. Expanded or contracted clonotypes were those called significant by both edgeR and NoisET, with noise models trained on biological replicates. For edgeR calls, a false discovery rate-adjusted p below 0.01 and a log2 fold-change threshold of 1 were applied. As an exploratory analysis of dynamics, max-normalized trajectories of the 1000 most abundant clonotypes were examined with PCA combined with hierarchical clustering. The CD4 or CD8 phenotype of responding clones was assigned using the separately sequenced CD4+ and CD8+ repertoires. TCRdb ran its own pipeline on the public reads, namely fastp trimming at Q25 and MiXCR clone calling, and kept in-frame beta chains. When rows share a CDR3 protein, they turn into one entry using the most common DNA and genes. TCRdb's processing, not the authors' own work, is the source of the V and J calls. In this sample the table shows over 450,000 distinct CDR3 sequences, roughly 22% of which occur a single time. Approximately 12% of the sample is taken by the ten largest.

PBMCs were isolated by Ficoll-Paque density gradient centrifugation. The junction shows trimming of 7 bases on V and 5 bases on J, and the gene matches do not reach 7 bases of it. Its CDR3 holds 14 amino acids, cysteine through phenylalanine. Only CDR3 DNA remains: 42 bases, in frame from the first base. According to the germline V gene, CDR1 reads KGHDR and CDR2 reads SFDVKD. The sample originates from a study of T-cell memory formation after mild COVID-19 (dated by TCRdb to about 2021). Regarding the complete study: TCR sequence clusters from the two donors were largely donor specific. In a couple of donors, T-cell clones that expanded and contracted after mild COVID-19 were tracked by sequencing TCRalpha and TCRbeta repertoires over time. Two young, previously healthy adult volunteers, one female and one male, were included in the cohort. General conclusions and limits of the study: Only a couple of mild cases were covered in the study, and larger cohorts including severe cases with pre-infection samples were considered necessary. SARS-CoV-2 specificity of the second-wave clones peaking on day 37 was not confirmed. Balanced CD4/CD8 phenotypes were observed for clones contracting from day 15 to 85, whereas a bias towards CD4+ was observed for a second wave of clones expanding from day 15 to 37. Contracting CD4+ clones appeared mostly in the CM and EM memory subsets, whereas CD8+ clones were enriched in EMRA. Some responding clones were detected in pre-infection memory, suggesting pre-existing cross-reactive memory T cells joined the SARS-CoV-2 response.

The sequence links TRBV24-1 to TRBJ2-7; the junction holds 10 bases that match TRBD1. The material sequenced was PBMCs or a T cell subset sorted from them (not recorded which). The sequence derives from an adult woman who had mild COVID-19 (a few samples of this study predate the infection). The sample titles of this study are shuffled in the database, so cell type and time point are left out; the donor was told from shared clones. The bases read TGTGCCACCAGCACCGGGACAGGGGTACACGAGCAGTACTTC. This yields the protein CATSTGTGVHEQYF.